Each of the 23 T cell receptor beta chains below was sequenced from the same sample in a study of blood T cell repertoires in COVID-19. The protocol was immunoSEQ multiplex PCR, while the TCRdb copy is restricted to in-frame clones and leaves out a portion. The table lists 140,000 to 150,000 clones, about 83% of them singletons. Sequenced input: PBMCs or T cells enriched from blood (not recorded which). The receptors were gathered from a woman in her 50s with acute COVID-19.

The CDR3 bases are TGTGCCAGCAGCCAATCCGGCGGGAGTGAGGGTACAGATACGCAGTATTTT. Translated: CASSQSGGSEGTDTQYF. This chain links TRBV4-2 with TRBJ2-3; 7 positions match TRBD2. The CDR3 covers 17 residues. Germline V lookup: CDR1 LGHNA, CDR2 YNFKEQ. The V gene end was trimmed by 2 bases and the J gene end by 3 bases; junction bases not matched to a gene: 11.

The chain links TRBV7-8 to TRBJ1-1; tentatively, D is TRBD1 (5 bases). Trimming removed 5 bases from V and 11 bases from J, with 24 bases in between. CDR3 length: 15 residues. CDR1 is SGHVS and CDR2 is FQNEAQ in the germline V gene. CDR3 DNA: TGTGCCAGCAGCCAATCCGGGGTTACGGGACTGGGCGCTTTCTTT. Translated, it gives CASSQSGVTGLGAFF.

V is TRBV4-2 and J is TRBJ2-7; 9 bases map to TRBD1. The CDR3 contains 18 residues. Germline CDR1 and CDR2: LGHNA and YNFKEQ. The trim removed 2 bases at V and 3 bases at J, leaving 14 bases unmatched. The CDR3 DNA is TGTGCCAGCAGCCAACAGAGGGGGACAGGGCTCGTTTTCTACGAGCAGTACTTC. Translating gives CASSQQRGTGLVFYEQYF.

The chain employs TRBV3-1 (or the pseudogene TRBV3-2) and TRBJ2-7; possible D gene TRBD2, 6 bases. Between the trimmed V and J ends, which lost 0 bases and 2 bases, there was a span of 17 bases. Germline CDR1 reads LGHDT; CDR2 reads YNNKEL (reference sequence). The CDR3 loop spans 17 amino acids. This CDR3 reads CASSQDGFGGTPYEQYF. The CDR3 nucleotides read TGTGCCAGCAGCCAAGATGGGTTTGGAGGGACCCCCTACGAGCAGTACTTC.

The CDR3 loop is CASSPAGGQQETQYF. The CDR3 DNA sequence: TGCGCCAGCAGCCCAGCGGGAGGGCAACAAGAGACCCAGTACTTC. The gene calls are TRBV5-1 and TRBJ2-5, with 10 bases that match TRBD2. Trimming at V came to 4 bases and at J to 2 bases, leaving 5 bases not matched to a gene. The CDR3 spans 15 residues. Germline V gives CDR1 SGHRS, CDR2 YFSETQ.

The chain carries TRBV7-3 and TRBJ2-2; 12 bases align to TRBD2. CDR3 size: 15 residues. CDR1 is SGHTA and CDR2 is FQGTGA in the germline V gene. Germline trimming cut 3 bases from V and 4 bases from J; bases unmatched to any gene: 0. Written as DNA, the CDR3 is TGTGCCAGCAGCTTGGGACTAGCGGGCACCGGGGAGCTGTTTTTT. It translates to CASSLGLAGTGELFF.

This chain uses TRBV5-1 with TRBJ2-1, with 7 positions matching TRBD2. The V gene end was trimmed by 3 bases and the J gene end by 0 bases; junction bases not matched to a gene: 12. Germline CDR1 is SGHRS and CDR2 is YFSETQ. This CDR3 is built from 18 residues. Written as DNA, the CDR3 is TGCGCCAGCAGCTCTGGCAGCCTAGCGGCAAGCTCCTACAATGAGCAGTTCTTC. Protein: CASSSGSLAASSYNEQFF.

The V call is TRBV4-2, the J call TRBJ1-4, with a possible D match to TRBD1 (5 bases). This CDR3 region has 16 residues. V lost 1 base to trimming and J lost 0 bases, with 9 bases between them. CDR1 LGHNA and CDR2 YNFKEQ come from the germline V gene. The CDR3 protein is CASSQAIQATNEKLFF. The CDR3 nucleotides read TGTGCCAGCAGCCAAGCAATACAGGCAACTAATGAAAAACTGTTTTTT.

CDR3 loop: CASSLDWRGGTEAFF. The CDR3 region has the DNA TGTGCCAGCAGCTTAGATTGGCGGGGCGGCACTGAAGCTTTCTTT. The chain carries TRBV7-6 and TRBJ1-1; weak D call: TRBD1 (5 bases). Germline loops: CDR1 SGHVS, CDR2 FNYEAQ. V was shortened by 1 base and J by 4 bases, with 13 bases between the two germline ends. CDR3 length: 15 residues.

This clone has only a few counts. The CDR3 sequence is CASRVGQGAANEKLFF. For the CDR3, the DNA is TGTGCCAGCAGGGTGGGACAGGGGGCTGCTAATGAAAAACTGTTTTTT. This rearrangement joins TRBV27 to TRBJ1-4; TRBD1 aligns across 12 bases. Germline V gene data show CDR1 as MNHEY and CDR2 as SMNVEV (reference sequence). This CDR3 has 16 residues. V gave up 6 bases and J gave up 3 bases; unmatched junction bases: 5.

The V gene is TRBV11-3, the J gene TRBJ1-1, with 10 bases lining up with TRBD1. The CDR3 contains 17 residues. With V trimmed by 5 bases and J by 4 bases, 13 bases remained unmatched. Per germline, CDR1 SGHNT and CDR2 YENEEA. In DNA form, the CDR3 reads TGTGCCAGCAGCACCGGACAGGGGGGTCCTCGTAGCACTGAAGCTTTCTTT. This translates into CASSTGQGGPRSTEAFF.

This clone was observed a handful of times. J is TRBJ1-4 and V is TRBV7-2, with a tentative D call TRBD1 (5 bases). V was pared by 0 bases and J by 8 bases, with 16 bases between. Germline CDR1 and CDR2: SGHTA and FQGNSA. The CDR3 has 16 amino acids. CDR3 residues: CASSLAGWGIQEKLFF. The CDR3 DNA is TGTGCCAGCAGCTTAGCGGGGTGGGGCATACAGGAAAAACTGTTTTTT.

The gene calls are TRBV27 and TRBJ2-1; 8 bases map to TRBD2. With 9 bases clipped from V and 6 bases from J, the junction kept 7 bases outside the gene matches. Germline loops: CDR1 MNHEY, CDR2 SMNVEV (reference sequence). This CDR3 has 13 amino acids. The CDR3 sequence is CASGTSTGNEQFF. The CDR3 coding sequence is TGTGCCAGTGGGACTAGTACGGGCAATGAGCAGTTCTTC.

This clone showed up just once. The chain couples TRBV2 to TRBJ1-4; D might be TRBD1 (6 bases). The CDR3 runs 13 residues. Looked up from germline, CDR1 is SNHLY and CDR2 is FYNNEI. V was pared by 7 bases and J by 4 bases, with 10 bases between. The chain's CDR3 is CASNRDRNEKLFF. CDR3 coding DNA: TGTGCCAGCAACAGGGACCGTAATGAAAAACTGTTTTTT. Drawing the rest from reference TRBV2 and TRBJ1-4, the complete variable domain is EPEVTQTPSHQVTQMGQEVILRCVPISNHLYFYWYRQILGQKVEFLVSFYNNEISEKSEIFDDQFSVERPDGSNFTLKIRSTKLEDSAMYFCASNRDRNEKLFFGSGTQLSVL.

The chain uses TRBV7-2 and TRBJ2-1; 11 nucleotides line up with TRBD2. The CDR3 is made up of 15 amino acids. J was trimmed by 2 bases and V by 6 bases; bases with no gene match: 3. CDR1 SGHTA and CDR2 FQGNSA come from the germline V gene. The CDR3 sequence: CASSYSGRAYNEQFF. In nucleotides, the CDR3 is TGTGCCAGCAGTTATAGCGGGAGGGCCTACAATGAGCAGTTCTTC.

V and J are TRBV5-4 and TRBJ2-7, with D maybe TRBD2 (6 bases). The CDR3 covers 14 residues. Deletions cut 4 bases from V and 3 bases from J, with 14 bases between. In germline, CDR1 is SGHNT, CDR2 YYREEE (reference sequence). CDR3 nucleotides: TGTGCCAGCAGCCTGGCGGGGATGGGCTACGAGCAGTACTTC. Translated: CASSLAGMGYEQYF.

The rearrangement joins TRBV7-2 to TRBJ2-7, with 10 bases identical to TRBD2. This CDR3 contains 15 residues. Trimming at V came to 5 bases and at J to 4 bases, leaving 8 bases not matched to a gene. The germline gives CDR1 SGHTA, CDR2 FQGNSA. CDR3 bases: TGTGCCAGCAGCCCTGGACTAGCGGCCCGGTACGAGCAGTACTTC. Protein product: CASSPGLAARYEQYF.

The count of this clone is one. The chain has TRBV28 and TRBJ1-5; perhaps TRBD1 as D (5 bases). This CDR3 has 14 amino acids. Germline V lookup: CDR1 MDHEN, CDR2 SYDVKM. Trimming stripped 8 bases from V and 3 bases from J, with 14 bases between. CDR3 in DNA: TGTGCCAGCGGGGGGTGGCAGATCAATCAGCCCCAGCATTTT. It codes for CASGGWQINQPQHF.

CDR3: CASSSRAIALAGANVLTF. Here the CDR3 DNA reads TGTGCCAGTAGTAGCCGGGCCATAGCCCTAGCCGGGGCCAACGTCCTGACTTTC. The rearrangement uses TRBV19 and TRBJ2-6, with D possibly being TRBD2 (5 bases). This CDR3 spans 18 amino acids. V lost 4 bases to trimming and J lost 4 bases, with 20 bases between them. The germline CDR1 and CDR2 sequences are LNHDA and SQIVND (reference sequence).

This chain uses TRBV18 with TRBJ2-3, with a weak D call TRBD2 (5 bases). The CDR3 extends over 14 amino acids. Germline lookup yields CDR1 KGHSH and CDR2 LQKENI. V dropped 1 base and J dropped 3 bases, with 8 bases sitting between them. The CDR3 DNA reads TGTGCCAGCTCACCACGAGGGAGAACAGATACGCAGTATTTT. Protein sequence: CASSPRGRTDTQYF.

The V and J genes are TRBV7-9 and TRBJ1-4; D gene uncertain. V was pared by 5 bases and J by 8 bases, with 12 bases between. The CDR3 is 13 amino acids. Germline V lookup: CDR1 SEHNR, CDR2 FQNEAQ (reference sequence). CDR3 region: CASSPMWREKLFF. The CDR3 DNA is TGTGCCAGCAGCCCGATGTGGAGGGAAAAACTGTTTTTT.

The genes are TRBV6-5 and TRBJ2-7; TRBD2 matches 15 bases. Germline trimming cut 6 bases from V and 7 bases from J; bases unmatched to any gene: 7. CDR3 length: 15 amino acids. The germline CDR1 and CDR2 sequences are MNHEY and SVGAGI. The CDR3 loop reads CASSRTSGRAGEQYF. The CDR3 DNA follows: TGTGCCAGCAGCCGGACTAGCGGGAGGGCCGGTGAGCAGTACTTC.

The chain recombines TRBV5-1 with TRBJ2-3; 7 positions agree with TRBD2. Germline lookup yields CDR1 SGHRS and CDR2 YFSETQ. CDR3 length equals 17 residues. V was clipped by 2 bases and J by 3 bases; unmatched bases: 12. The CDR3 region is CASSLRGGSDNTDTQYF. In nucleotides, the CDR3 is TGCGCCAGCAGCTTAAGGGGCGGGAGCGACAATACAGATACGCAGTATTTT. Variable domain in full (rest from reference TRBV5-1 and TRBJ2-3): KAGVTQTPRYLIKTRGQQVTLSCSPISGHRSVSWYQQTPGQGLQFLFEYFSETQRNKGNFPGRFSGRQFSNSRSEMNVSTLELGDSALYLCASSLRGGSDNTDTQYFGPGTRLTVL.